What follows is one T cell receptor beta chain and its context. This entry belongs to a study of beta chain features in type 1 diabetes. In germline, CDR1 is SQVTM, CDR2 ANQGSEA. The CDR3 spans 17 residues. Between the trimmed V and J ends, which lost 7 bases and 0 bases, there was a span of 21 bases. Sequenced material consisted of expressed TCRB transcripts (all of the isolated RNA was reverse transcribed). The protocol was immunoSEQ multiplex PCR, while the TCRdb copy is restricted to in-frame clones and leaves out a portion. The repertoire holds roughly 370,000 clones, about 15% seen once, with around 0.035% in the top ten.

This sequence originates from a man under 40 in good health. The chain uses TRBV29-1 and TRBJ1-4, with D maybe TRBD1 (5 bases). Source material: naive CD4+ T cells from blood. Written as DNA, the CDR3 is TGCAGCGCAGTAATCAGGGCAGAGTCAACAACTAATGAAAAACTGTTTTTT. It yields the protein CSAVIRAESTTNEKLFF. The complete variable domain, with remaining parts taken from reference TRBV29-1 and TRBJ1-4, reads SAVISQKPSRDICQRGTSLTIQCQVDSQVTMMFWYRQQPGQSLTLIATANQGSEATYESGFVIDKFPISRPNLTFSTLTVSNMSPEDSSIYLCSAVIRAESTTNEKLFFGSGTQLSVL.